What follows are 12 T cell receptor beta chains derived from one specimen sequenced in a study of blood T cell repertoires in COVID-19. Sequencing used immunoSEQ multiplex PCR; TCRdb keeps in-frame clones, though not all of them. There are 150,000 or so clones in the sample; around 86% occur only once, and roughly 0.99% lies in the top ten. Material for sequencing was peripheral blood. These TCRs come from a man aged 18 to 29 with acute or convalescent COVID-19.

The CDR3 reads CASSTIRGLGGANVLTF. The CDR3 nucleotides read TGTGCCAGTAGTACAATCAGGGGGCTGGGTGGGGCCAACGTCCTGACTTTC. The J gene is TRBJ2-6, the V gene TRBV19, with TRBD1 matching 8 bases. The CDR3 has 17 amino acids. Per the germline V gene, CDR1 is LNHDA and CDR2 is SQIVND (reference sequence). V trimming: 4 bases; J trimming: 3 bases; junction bases outside the gene matches: 8.

The rearrangement links TRBV6-5 to TRBJ1-5, with a possible D match to TRBD1 (6 bases). There are 15 residues in the CDR3. V was trimmed by 6 bases and J by 6 bases, leaving 18 bases between them. From germline, CDR1 is MNHEY and CDR2 SVGAGI. CDR3 sequence: CASRLTQGIGQPQHF. The CDR3 bases are TGTGCCAGCAGACTAACACAGGGTATAGGTCAGCCCCAGCATTTT.

V usage is TRBV2 and J usage is TRBJ2-7; 7 positions match TRBD1. With V trimmed by 10 bases and J by 1 base, 7 bases remained unmatched. Germline CDR1 and CDR2: SNHLY and FYNNEI. The length of the CDR3 is 13 residues. CDR3 DNA sequence: TGTGCCATCGGAACAGGGGCATCCTACGAGCAGTACTTC. Protein product: CAIGTGASYEQYF.

J is TRBJ1-5 and V is TRBV2, with D maybe TRBD1 (5 bases). The germline V and J ends were trimmed by 2 bases and 0 bases, with 8 bases remaining between them. The germline V gene has CDR1 SNHLY and CDR2 FYNNEI. The CDR3 runs 15 residues. The CDR3 is CASSERQNSNQPQHF. CDR3 nucleotides: TGTGCCAGCAGTGAAAGACAGAATAGCAATCAGCCCCAGCATTTT. The complete variable domain, with remaining parts taken from reference TRBV2 and TRBJ1-5, reads EPEVTQTPSHQVTQMGQEVILRCVPISNHLYFYWYRQILGQKVEFLVSFYNNEISEKSEIFDDQFSVERPDGSNFTLKIRSTKLEDSAMYFCASSERQNSNQPQHFGDGTRLSIL.

The chain carries TRBV29-1 and TRBJ2-3, with TRBD1 matching over 7 bases. Unmatched junction bases numbered 7, after V lost 4 bases and J lost 3 bases. Germline CDR1 SQVTM, CDR2 ANQGSEA. The CDR3 spans 14 residues. This CDR3 reads CSVGTGVRTDTQYF. CDR3 nucleotides: TGCAGCGTTGGAACAGGGGTCAGGACAGATACGCAGTATTTT.

The chain combines TRBV14 with TRBJ1-6; unclear D gene. Trimming stripped 4 bases from V and 7 bases from J, with 8 bases between. CDR1 is SGHDN, CDR2 FVKESK, per germline. The CDR3 totals 13 residues. The CDR3 sequence: CASSPRLNSPLHF. In DNA, the CDR3 is TGTGCCAGCAGCCCGAGACTGAATTCACCCCTCCACTTT.

This clone has only one observation. CDR3: CASRHAGTGEGGYTF. The CDR3 DNA reads as TGTGCCAGCAGACACGCCGGGACAGGGGAAGGTGGCTACACCTTC. The V and J genes are TRBV3-1 (or the pseudogene TRBV3-2) and TRBJ1-2, with 10 bases matching TRBD1. V was pared by 6 bases and J by 7 bases, with 11 bases of the junction left unmatched. The CDR3 spans 15 residues. The germline V gene has CDR1 LGHDT and CDR2 YNNKEL (reference sequence).

The J gene is TRBJ1-6, the V gene TRBV6-1; a possible D gene is TRBD1 (5 bases). Germline values: CDR1 MNHNS, CDR2 SASEGT. The CDR3 consists of 15 residues. Trimming stripped 2 bases from V and 5 bases from J, with 10 bases between. DNA of the CDR3: TGTGCCAGCAGTGAATCGTCAGGGCATAATTCACCCCTCCACTTT. Its protein is CASSESSGHNSPLHF.

This clone was counted between two and nine times. This sequence joins TRBV5-1 and TRBJ1-1, with a tentative D call TRBD1 (6 bases). V was trimmed by 0 bases and J by 2 bases, leaving 20 bases between them. Germline CDR1 SGHRS, CDR2 YFSETQ. The CDR3 length is 18 residues. CDR3 nucleotide sequence: TGCGCCAGCAGCTTGGATAACAGGGTCCCTGGGGAAAACACTGAAGCTTTCTTT. Translating gives CASSLDNRVPGENTEAFF. Combining the CDR3 with reference TRBV5-1 and TRBJ1-1 gives the whole variable domain KAGVTQTPRYLIKTRGQQVTLSCSPISGHRSVSWYQQTPGQGLQFLFEYFSETQRNKGNFPGRFSGRQFSNSRSEMNVSTLELGDSALYLCASSLDNRVPGENTEAFFGQGTRLTVV.

V and J are TRBV5-6 and TRBJ1-4, with a tentative D call TRBD1 (6 bases). Looked up from germline, CDR1 is SGHDT and CDR2 is YYEEEE. Trimming removed 2 bases from V and 10 bases from J, with 6 bases in between. CDR3 length equals 11 residues. This CDR3 reads CASSLGGKLFF. CDR3 nucleotides: TGTGCCAGCAGCTTAGGGGGAAAACTGTTTTTT.

The chain couples TRBV30 to TRBJ2-5; D gene uncertain. Trimming removed 2 bases from V and 5 bases from J, with 6 bases in between. The germline CDR1 and CDR2 sequences are GTSNPN and SVGIG (reference sequence). This CDR3 has 11 amino acids. The CDR3 reads CAWSQMETQYF. The DNA of the CDR3 is TGTGCCTGGAGTCAGATGGAGACCCAGTACTTC.

V and J are TRBV4-1 and TRBJ2-1, with TRBD1 as a possible D gene (6 bases). Trimming shortened V by 4 bases and J by 0 bases, and 13 bases separated the two germline ends. The length of the CDR3 is 16 residues. Germline V gene data show CDR1 as MGHRA and CDR2 as YSYEKL. CDR3 amino acids: CASSLTTGSSYNEQFF. The DNA for the CDR3 is TGCGCCAGCAGCCTGACGACAGGAAGCTCCTACAATGAGCAGTTCTTC.